This T cell receptor (beta chain) was recovered during a study of neurological immune-mediated disorders. Time point meaning: technical triplicate 3. This clonotype was seen many times. Trimming took off 2 bases at V and 8 bases at J, with 8 bases between the two ends. Germline V gives CDR1 SGDLS, CDR2 YYNGEE. CDR3 length: 12 residues. TCRdb re-derived calls from the 5' RACE reads in MiXCR, one entry per CDR3 protein. The sample has about 42,000 distinct CDR3 sequences, 20% to 25% seen once. The chain links TRBV9 to TRBJ2-1, with D unclear. Input material: PBMCs. The sequence came from a man aged 60 to 69 with HTLV-1-associated myelopathy (HAM/TSP). The CDR3 reads CASSVGEDEQFF. CDR3 DNA: TGTGCCAGCAGCGTTGGAGAAGATGAGCAGTTCTTC.